A single sample is the source of the 22 T cell receptor beta chains below, sequenced in a study of T cell responses to AZD1222 COVID-19 vaccine. This table comes from immunoSEQ multiplex PCR, and its TCRdb copy is limited to in-frame clones, with some not included. Counted here are about 100,000 clones, less than 95% occurring once; the ten biggest clones make up around 1.3%. The input for sequencing was peripheral blood, taken on day 0 of AZD1222 vaccination. The receptors here all came from an adult in good health.

This clone appeared once. This chain connects TRBV7-6 to TRBJ1-4; D unclear. Per the germline V gene, CDR1 is SGHVS and CDR2 is FNYEAQ. V lost 1 base, J lost 10 bases, and 10 bases lay in between. The CDR3 is made up of 13 amino acids. CDR3 coding DNA: TGTGCCAGCAGCTTAGACCCGGGGTTAAAACTGTTTTTT. Encoded protein: CASSLDPGLKLFF.

This chain uses TRBV30 with TRBJ2-1, with 8 bases matching TRBD2. CDR3 size: 18 residues. CDR1 and CDR2 (germline): GTSNPN, SVGIG (reference sequence). J gave up 0 bases and V 5 bases, and 15 bases lay outside the gene matches. In DNA, the CDR3 is TGTGCCTGGGGGCAAGATGGGGCAAGCGGGAGCTCCTACAATGAGCAGTTCTTC. Its protein product is CAWGQDGASGSSYNEQFF.

The table lists this clone with a count of one. The chain uses TRBV5-1 and TRBJ1-4; D might be TRBD1 (5 bases). Germline V CDR1 and CDR2: SGHRS, YFSETQ. Trimming stripped 5 bases from V and 7 bases from J, with 18 bases between. This CDR3 has 15 amino acids. The CDR3 coding sequence is TGCGCCAGCAGTCCCGTTACGGGGCGCGGTGAAAAACTGTTTTTT. Translation: CASSPVTGRGEKLFF.

The chain couples TRBV29-1 to TRBJ1-2; D is undetermined. The germline CDR1 and CDR2 sequences are SQVTM and ANQGSEA. The germline V and J ends were trimmed by 5 bases and 3 bases, with 10 bases remaining between them. This CDR3 spans 12 amino acids. CDR3 sequence: CSVRTEDYGYTF. CDR3 coding DNA: TGCAGCGTTCGAACGGAGGACTATGGCTACACCTTC.

V usage is TRBV7-2 and J usage is TRBJ1-1; weak D call: TRBD1 (6 bases). With 1 base removed from V and 1 base from J, the gap between germline ends came to 7 bases. CDR1 and CDR2 from the germline V gene are SGHTA and FQGNSA. The CDR3 totals 14 residues. The DNA for the CDR3 is TGTGCCAGCAGCTTAGAGGGGGGGAACACTGAAGCTTTCTTT. Translating gives CASSLEGGNTEAFF.

The chain has TRBV30 and TRBJ2-1, with D perhaps matching TRBD2 (7 bases). The CDR3 runs to 12 residues. The germline V gene has CDR1 GTSNPN and CDR2 SVGIG (reference sequence). V lost 3 bases and J lost 7, with 10 bases in between. The CDR3 spells CAWRGGENEQFF. CDR3 nucleotides: TGTGCCTGGAGAGGGGGGGAGAATGAGCAGTTCTTC.

The chain employs TRBV10-1 and TRBJ2-3; tentative D call: TRBD2 (6 bases). CDR1 WNHNN and CDR2 SYGVQD come from the germline V gene (reference sequence). The V end was cut by 4 bases, the J end by 0 bases, with 11 bases between. CDR3 size: 15 residues. The CDR3 DNA sequence: TGCGCCAGCAGTGCGGGGGACCTCAGCACAGATACGCAGTATTTT. Encoded protein: CASSAGDLSTDTQYF.

The chain combines TRBV5-3 with TRBJ1-1, with no clear D. TRBV5-3 counts as an open reading frame of uncertain function. The CDR3 sequence is 14 residues long. The V and J ends lost 6 bases and 1 base respectively, with 13 bases between them. CDR3 coding DNA: TGTGCCAGAAAAACAGAGGCAAGGAACACTGAAGCTTTCTTT. Translating it yields CARKTEARNTEAFF.

The V gene is TRBV9, the J gene TRBJ2-2, with no clear D. This CDR3 has 16 residues. Trimming cost V 0 bases and J 0 bases, with 9 bases left between them. Germline values: CDR1 SGDLS, CDR2 YYNGEE. The CDR3 coding sequence is TGTGCCAGCAGCGTAGTTTCGGGCCCGAACACCGGGGAGCTGTTTTTT. This gives the protein CASSVVSGPNTGELFF. Drawing the rest from reference TRBV9 and TRBJ2-2, the complete variable domain is DSGVTQTPKHLITATGQRVTLRCSPRSGDLSVYWYQQSLDQGLQFLIQYYNGEERAKGNILERFSAQQFPDLHSELNLSSLELGDSALYFCASSVVSGPNTGELFFGEGSRLTVL.

The chain has TRBV19 and TRBJ1-2; D gene unclear. V shed 3 bases and J shed 6 bases, with 17 bases lying between them. The CDR3 loop spans 15 amino acids. Germline V gene lookup returns CDR1 LNHDA and CDR2 SQIVND (reference sequence). The CDR3: CASSIYMTGGDGYTF. The CDR3 DNA follows: TGTGCCAGTAGTATCTATATGACGGGTGGTGATGGCTACACCTTC.

This clone has just one count. The chain carries TRBV19 and TRBJ1-5; D perhaps matches TRBD1 (5 bases). The ends were cut back, 7 bases at V and 0 bases at J, with 10 bases in the middle. In germline, CDR1 is LNHDA, CDR2 SQIVND (reference sequence). The CDR3 contains 14 residues. The CDR3, as DNA: TGTGCCAGTATAGGAGGGGCTAGCAATCAGCCCCAGCATTTT. It is translated as CASIGGASNQPQHF.

The rearrangement links TRBV9 to TRBJ2-1, with D perhaps TRBD2 (5 bases). The CDR3 sequence is 13 residues long. The germline V gene encodes CDR1 SGDLS and CDR2 YYNGEE. Trimming stripped 2 bases from V and 4 bases from J, with 7 bases between. The CDR3 coding sequence is TGTGCCAGCAGCGTGTCGGGGTACAATGAGCAGTTCTTC. It is translated as CASSVSGYNEQFF.

The V call is TRBV9, the J call TRBJ1-2, with D perhaps TRBD1 (6 bases). Germline V gene data show CDR1 as SGDLS and CDR2 as YYNGEE. The CDR3 sequence is 16 residues long. Between the trimmed V and J ends, which lost 3 bases and 2 bases, there was a span of 17 bases. Written as DNA, the CDR3 is TGTGCCAGCAGCGGACAGGAGTCGAAAGTAAACTATGGCTACACCTTC. It codes for CASSGQESKVNYGYTF.

The chain combines TRBV19 with TRBJ1-3; a weak D match, TRBD1 (5 bases). V was shortened by 5 bases and J by 2 bases, with 13 bases between the two germline ends. Germline values: CDR1 LNHDA, CDR2 SQIVND (reference sequence). The CDR3 extends over 15 amino acids. In DNA, the CDR3 is TGTGCCAGTAGTTGGGCACGGGACCCTGGAAACACCATATATTTT. Translated, it gives CASSWARDPGNTIYF. Full variable domain (missing parts from reference TRBV19 and TRBJ1-3): DGGITQSPKYLFRKEGQNVTLSCEQNLNHDAMYWYRQDPGQGLRLIYYSQIVNDFQKGDIAEGYSVSREKKESFPLTVTSAQKNPTAFYLCASSWARDPGNTIYFGEGSWLTVV.

The chain links TRBV28 to TRBJ2-2; 8 nucleotides align to TRBD1. Germline CDR1 and CDR2: MDHEN and SYDVKM. This CDR3 is built from 15 residues. With V trimmed by 3 bases and J by 7 bases, 7 bases remained unmatched. CDR3 region: CASSFAGGAGGELFF. The CDR3 DNA follows: TGTGCCAGCAGTTTCGCAGGGGGCGCCGGCGGGGAGCTGTTTTTT.

This clone appeared once. The chain carries TRBV11-2 and TRBJ1-6; 10 bases line up with TRBD1. The V gene's germline CDR1 is SGHAT and CDR2 FQNNGV. V was pared by 5 bases and J by 11 bases, with 9 bases of the junction left unmatched. CDR3 length: 15 residues. The CDR3 loop is CASSIDRGLRAPLHF. For the CDR3, the DNA is TGTGCCAGCAGCATCGACAGGGGGCTTAGGGCACCCCTCCACTTT. Full variable domain (rest looked up from reference TRBV11-2 and TRBJ1-6): EAGVAQSPRYKIIEKRQSVAFWCNPISGHATLYWYQQILGQGPKLLIQFQNNGVVDDSQLPKDRFSAERLKGVDSTLKIQPAKLEDSAVYLCASSIDRGLRAPLHFGNGTRLTVT.

V is TRBV11-2 and J is TRBJ2-1, with D hard to call. This CDR3 is built from 15 residues. In germline, CDR1 is SGHAT, CDR2 FQNNGV. Trimming cost V 5 bases and J 5 bases, with 16 bases left between them. The chain's CDR3 is CASSLSWGTHNEQFF. In nucleotides, the CDR3 is TGTGCCAGCAGCCTCTCTTGGGGAACACACAATGAGCAGTTCTTC.

V usage is TRBV7-3 and J usage is TRBJ2-7, with 8 nucleotides matching TRBD1. The CDR3 sequence is 13 residues long. The J segment lost 10 bases and the V segment lost 3 bases, leaving 8 bases of the junction unmatched. Per germline, CDR1 SGHTA and CDR2 FQGTGA. CDR3 protein: CASSFVPGQEQYF. The CDR3 nucleotides read TGTGCCAGCAGCTTCGTCCCGGGACAGGAACAGTACTTC.

This chain uses TRBV5-1 with TRBJ2-5, with TRBD2 matching 13 bases. V was pared by 3 bases and J by 2 bases, with 7 bases of the junction left unmatched. CDR3 length: 17 residues. The V gene's germline CDR1 is SGHRS and CDR2 YFSETQ. CDR3: CASSSGLAGARQETQYF. The CDR3 region has the DNA TGCGCCAGCAGCTCAGGACTAGCGGGGGCCAGACAAGAGACCCAGTACTTC.

The genes are TRBV6-5 and TRBJ1-2; D is unresolved. The CDR3 is 12 amino acids. Germline CDR1 and CDR2: MNHEY and SVGAGI. V was clipped by 6 bases and J by 2 bases, with 7 bases between them. In nucleotides, the CDR3 is TGTGCCAGCAGCCCCTCCAACTATGGCTACACCTTC. Translation gives CASSPSNYGYTF.

This chain joins TRBV19 and TRBJ2-7; D ambiguous. The germline CDR1 and CDR2 sequences are LNHDA and SQIVND (reference sequence). The CDR3 has 14 amino acids. V was pared by 7 bases and J by 6 bases, with 19 bases between. The CDR3: CASTTKEDPGEQYF. Written as DNA, the CDR3 is TGTGCCAGTACCACCAAGGAAGACCCCGGCGAGCAGTACTTC.

The chain carries TRBV27 and TRBJ1-5, with no clear D. This CDR3 has 16 amino acids. V was shortened by 3 bases and J by 5 bases, with 17 bases between the two germline ends. In germline, CDR1 is MNHEY, CDR2 SMNVEV (reference sequence). The CDR3 loop is CASSLAPEKGYQPQHF. The CDR3 DNA reads TGTGCCAGCAGTTTGGCCCCAGAAAAGGGTTATCAGCCCCAGCATTTT.